This section outlines one TCR beta chain sequence together with its context. This entry belongs to a study of blood T cell repertoires in COVID-19. Whole-study context: COVID-19 samples, acute and convalescent, were from the United States, Italy and Spain. Sample material is recorded as cDNA or gDNA derived from T cells, B-cell-depleted T cells, or PBMCs.

Per the study methods: Reference gene primer amplification yielded estimated nucleated cell counts. Clones were read by immunoSEQ multiplex PCR, and TCRdb kept only the in-frame ones, dropping some. Clone size and V and J calls were adopted from that table, with D and trimming inferred from the DNA. The data show approximately 90,000 clones, 80% seen once. Trimming cost V 5 bases and J 6 bases, with 13 bases left between them. Per the germline V gene, CDR1 is SEHNR and CDR2 is FQNEAQ (reference sequence). The CDR3 has 14 residues. This chain connects TRBV7-9 to TRBJ2-2; possible D gene TRBD1, 5 bases. The receptor was derived from a woman older than 75 with acute or convalescent COVID-19. Sequencing used peripheral blood. This CDR3 is CASSENAGPGELFF. The DNA of the CDR3 is TGTGCCAGCAGCGAAAACGCAGGGCCCGGGGAGCTGTTTTTT.